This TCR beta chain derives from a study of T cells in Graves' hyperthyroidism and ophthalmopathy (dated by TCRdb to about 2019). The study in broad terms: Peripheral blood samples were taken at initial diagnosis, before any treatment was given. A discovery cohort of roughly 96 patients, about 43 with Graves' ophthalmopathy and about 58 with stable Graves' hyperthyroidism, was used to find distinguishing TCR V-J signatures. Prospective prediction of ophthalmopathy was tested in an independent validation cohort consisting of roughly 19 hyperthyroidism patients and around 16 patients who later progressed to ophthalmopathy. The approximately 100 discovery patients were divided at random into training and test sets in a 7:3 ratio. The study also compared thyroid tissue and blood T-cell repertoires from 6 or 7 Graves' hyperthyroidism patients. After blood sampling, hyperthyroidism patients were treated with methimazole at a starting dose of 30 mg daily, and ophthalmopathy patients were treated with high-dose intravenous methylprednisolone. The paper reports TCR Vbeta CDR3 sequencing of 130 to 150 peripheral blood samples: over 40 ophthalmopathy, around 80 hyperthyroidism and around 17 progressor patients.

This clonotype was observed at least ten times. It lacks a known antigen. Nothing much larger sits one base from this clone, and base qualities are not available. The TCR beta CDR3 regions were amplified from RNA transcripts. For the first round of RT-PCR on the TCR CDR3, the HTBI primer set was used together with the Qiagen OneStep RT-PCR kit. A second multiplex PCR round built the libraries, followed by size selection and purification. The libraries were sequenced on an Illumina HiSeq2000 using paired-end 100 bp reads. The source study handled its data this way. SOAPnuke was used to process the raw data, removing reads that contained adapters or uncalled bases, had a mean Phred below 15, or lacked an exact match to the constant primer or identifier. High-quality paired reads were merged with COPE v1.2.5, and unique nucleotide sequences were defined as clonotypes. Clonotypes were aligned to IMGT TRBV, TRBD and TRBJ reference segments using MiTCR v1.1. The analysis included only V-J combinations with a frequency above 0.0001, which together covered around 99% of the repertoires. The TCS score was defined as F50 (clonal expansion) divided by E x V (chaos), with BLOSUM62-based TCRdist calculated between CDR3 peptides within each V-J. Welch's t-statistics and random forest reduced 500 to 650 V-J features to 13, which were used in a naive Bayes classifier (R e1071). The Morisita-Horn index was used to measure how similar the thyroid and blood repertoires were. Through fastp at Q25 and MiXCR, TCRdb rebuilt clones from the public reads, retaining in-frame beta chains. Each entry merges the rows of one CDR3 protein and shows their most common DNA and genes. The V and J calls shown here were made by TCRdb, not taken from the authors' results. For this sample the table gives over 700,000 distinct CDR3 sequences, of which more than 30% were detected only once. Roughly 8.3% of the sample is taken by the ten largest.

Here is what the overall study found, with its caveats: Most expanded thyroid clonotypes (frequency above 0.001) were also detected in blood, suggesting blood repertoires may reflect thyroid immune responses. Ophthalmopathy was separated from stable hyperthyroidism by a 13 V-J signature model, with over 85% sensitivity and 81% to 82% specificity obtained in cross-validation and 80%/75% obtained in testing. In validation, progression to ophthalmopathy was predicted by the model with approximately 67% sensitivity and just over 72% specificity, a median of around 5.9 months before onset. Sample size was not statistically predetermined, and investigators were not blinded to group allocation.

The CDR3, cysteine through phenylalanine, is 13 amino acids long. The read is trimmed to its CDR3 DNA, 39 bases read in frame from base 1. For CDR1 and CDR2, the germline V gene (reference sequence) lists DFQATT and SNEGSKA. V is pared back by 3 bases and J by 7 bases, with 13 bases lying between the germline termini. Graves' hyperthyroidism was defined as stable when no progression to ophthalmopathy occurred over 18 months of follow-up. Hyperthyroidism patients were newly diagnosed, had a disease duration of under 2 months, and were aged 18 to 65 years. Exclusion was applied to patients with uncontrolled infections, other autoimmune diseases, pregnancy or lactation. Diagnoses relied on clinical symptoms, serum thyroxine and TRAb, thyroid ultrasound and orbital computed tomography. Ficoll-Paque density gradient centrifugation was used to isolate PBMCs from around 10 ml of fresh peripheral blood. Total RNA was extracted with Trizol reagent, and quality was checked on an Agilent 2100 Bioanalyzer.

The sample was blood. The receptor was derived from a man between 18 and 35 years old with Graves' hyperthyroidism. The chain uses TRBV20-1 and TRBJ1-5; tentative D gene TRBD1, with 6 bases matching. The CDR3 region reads CSASRGLRQPQHF. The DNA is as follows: TGCAGTGCTAGCCGGGGGCTAAGGCAGCCCCAGCATTTT.